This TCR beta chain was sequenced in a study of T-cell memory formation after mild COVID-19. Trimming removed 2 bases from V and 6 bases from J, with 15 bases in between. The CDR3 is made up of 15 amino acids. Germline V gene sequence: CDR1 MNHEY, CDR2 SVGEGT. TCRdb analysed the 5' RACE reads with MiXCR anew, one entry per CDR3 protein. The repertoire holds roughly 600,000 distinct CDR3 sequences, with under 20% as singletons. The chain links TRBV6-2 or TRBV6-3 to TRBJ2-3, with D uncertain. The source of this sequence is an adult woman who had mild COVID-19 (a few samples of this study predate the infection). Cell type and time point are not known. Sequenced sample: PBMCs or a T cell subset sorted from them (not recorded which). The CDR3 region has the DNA TGTGCCAGCAGTTACGGGCAGAGAGAGATGGATACGCAGTATTTT. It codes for CASSYGQREMDTQYF.